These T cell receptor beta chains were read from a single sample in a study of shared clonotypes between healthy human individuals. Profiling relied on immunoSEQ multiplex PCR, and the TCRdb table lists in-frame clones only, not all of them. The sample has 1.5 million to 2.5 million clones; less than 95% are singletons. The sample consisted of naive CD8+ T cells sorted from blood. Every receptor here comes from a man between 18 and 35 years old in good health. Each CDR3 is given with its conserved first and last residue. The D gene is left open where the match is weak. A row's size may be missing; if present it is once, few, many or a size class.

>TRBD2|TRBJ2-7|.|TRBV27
TGTGCCAGCAGTCCTGGCGGGGGACTTGGGGAGCAGTACTTC
CASSPGGGLGEQYF
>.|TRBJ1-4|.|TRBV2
TGTGCCAGCAGTATTTCCGTTTGGGAAAAACTGTTTTTT
CASSISVWEKLFF
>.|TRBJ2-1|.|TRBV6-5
TGTGCCAGCAGTTGGGACTCCCGCAATGAGCAGTTCTTC
CASSWDSRNEQFF
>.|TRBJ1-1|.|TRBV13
TGTGCCAGCAGCTTACAACCGCAGGGGTTCGGCACTGAAGCTTTCTTT
CASSLQPQGFGTEAFF
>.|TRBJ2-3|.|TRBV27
TGTGCCAGCAGTTTATCGGTTGGGAGCACAGATACGCAGTATTTT
CASSLSVGSTDTQYF
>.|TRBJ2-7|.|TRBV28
TGTGCCAGCAGTTCGCGGGGTCCGGGTGGGGAGCAGTACTTC
CASSSRGPGGEQYF
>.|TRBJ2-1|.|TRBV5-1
TGCGCCAGCAGCTTGGTTCCGGCGGACTTGTTCGAGCAGTTCTTC
CASSLVPADLFEQFF
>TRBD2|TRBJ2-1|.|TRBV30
TGTGCCTGGAGTCCCGGACTAGGGGAATACAATGAGCAGTTCTTC
CAWSPGLGEYNEQFF
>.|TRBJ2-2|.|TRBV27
TGTGCCAGCAGTTTTGGGATCACGGCCGGGGAGCTGTTTTTT
CASSFGITAGELFF
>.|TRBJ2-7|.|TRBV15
TGTGCCACCAGCAGAGCGAGGCGACTTATGGATGAGCAGTACTTC
CATSRARRLMDEQYF
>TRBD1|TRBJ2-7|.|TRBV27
TGTGCCAGCAGTCCCCCAATTTCGGACAGGGGAAGATTCAACGAGCAGTACTTC
CASSPPISDRGRFNEQYF
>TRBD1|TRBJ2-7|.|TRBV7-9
TGTGCCAGCAGCCCACCGGGACAGGTGTTCTACGAGCAGTACTTC
CASSPPGQVFYEQYF
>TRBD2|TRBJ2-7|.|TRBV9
TGTGCCAGCAGCCCCGGACTAGCGGCCTACGAGCAGTACTTC
CASSPGLAAYEQYF
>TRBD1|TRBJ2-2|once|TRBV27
TGTGCCAGCAGTTTAACCCTCGGGACAGCGAACACCGGGGAGCTGTTTTTT
CASSLTLGTANTGELFF
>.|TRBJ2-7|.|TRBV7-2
TGTGCCAGCAGCTCTTACGGAGGCACCTACGAGCAGTACTTC
CASSSYGGTYEQYF
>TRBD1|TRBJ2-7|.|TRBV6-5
TGTGCCAGCAGTTATAGCTTCGGGACAGGGATCAACGAGCAGTACTTC
CASSYSFGTGINEQYF
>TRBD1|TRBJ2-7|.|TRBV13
TGTGCCAGCGGGGTGTTAAGTGGGACAGGGGAAAGCGAGCAGTACTTC
CASGVLSGTGESEQYF
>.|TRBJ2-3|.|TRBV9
TGTGCCAGCAGCACTTATAGCACAGATACGCAGTATTTT
CASSTYSTDTQYF
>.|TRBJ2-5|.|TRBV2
TGTGCCAGCGAGAGGGGGTTGGAGACCCAGTACTTC
CASERGLETQYF
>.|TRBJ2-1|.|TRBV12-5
TGTGCTAGTGGTTTATGGATCTATGAGCAGTTCTTC
CASGLWIYEQFF
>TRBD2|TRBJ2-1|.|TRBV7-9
TGTGCCAGCAGCTTGGGGACTAGCGATTACAATGAGCAGTTCTTC
CASSLGTSDYNEQFF
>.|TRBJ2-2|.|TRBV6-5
TGCGCGACAGCACCGGACACCGGGGAGCTGTTTTTT
CATAPDTGELFF
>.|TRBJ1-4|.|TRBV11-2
TGTGCCAGCAGTGGCTACCCGGGGCGCCTAGAAAAACTGTTTTTT
CASSGYPGRLEKLFF
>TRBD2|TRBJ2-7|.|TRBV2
TGTGCCAGCAGAGGGACTAGCGCCTACGAGCAGTACTTC
CASRGTSAYEQYF
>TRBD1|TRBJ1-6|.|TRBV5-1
TGCGCCAGCAGCTTGGGCGCCGGGACAGGGGGCTATAATTCACCCCTCCACTTT
CASSLGAGTGGYNSPLHF
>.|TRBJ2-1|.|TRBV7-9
TGTGCCAGCAGCTTAGATCCAGGGATCTACAATGAGCAGTTCTTC
CASSLDPGIYNEQFF
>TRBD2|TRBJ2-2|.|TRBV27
TGTGCCAGCAGTTCCTTGGGAGTAGCGGGGGCCGGGGAGCTGTTTTTT
CASSSLGVAGAGELFF
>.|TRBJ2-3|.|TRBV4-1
TGCGCCAGCAGCCTGGGGGGGCTTGGCACAGATACGCAGTATTTT
CASSLGGLGTDTQYF
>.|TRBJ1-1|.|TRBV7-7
TGTGCTAGCAGCTTAGAGCTGCGTACTGAAGCTTTCTTT
CASSLELRTEAFF
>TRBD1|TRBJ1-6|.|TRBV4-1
TGCGCCAGCAGCCAAGATCGGCTCGGGACAGGGAATTCACCCCTCCACTTT
CASSQDRLGTGNSPLHF
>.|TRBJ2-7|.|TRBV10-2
TGCGCCAGCAGTGATGACAGAAGATACGAGCAGTACTTC
CASSDDRRYEQYF
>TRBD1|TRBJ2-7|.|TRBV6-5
TGTGCCAGCAGTTACCTGGGACAGATCTACGAGCAGTACTTC
CASSYLGQIYEQYF
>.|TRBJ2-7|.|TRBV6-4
TGTGCCAGCGAGGGATTAATACCCTACGAGCAGTACTTC
CASEGLIPYEQYF
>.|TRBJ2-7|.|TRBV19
TGTGCCAGTAGTATAGATCCCTGGAGCTCCTACGAGCAGTACTTC
CASSIDPWSSYEQYF
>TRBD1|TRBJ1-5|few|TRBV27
TGTGCCAGCAGTCCGTGGACAGGGGGATTCGGCAATCAGCCCCAGCATTTT
CASSPWTGGFGNQPQHF
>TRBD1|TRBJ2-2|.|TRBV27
TGTGCCAGCCTGGACCGGGACAGGGGAATGAACACCGGGGAGCTGTTTTTT
CASLDRDRGMNTGELFF
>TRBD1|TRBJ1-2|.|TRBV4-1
TGCGCCAGCAGCCGAGGGACAGGGTTGATCTCTGGCTACACCTTC
CASSRGTGLISGYTF
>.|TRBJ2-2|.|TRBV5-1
TGCGCCAGCAGCTTGGCATGGCGGAGATACACCGGGGAGCTGTTTTTT
CASSLAWRRYTGELFF
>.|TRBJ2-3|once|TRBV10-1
TGCGCCAGCAGTGAGTACGATGGGAACACAGATACGCAGTATTTT
CASSEYDGNTDTQYF
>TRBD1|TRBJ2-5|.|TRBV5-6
TGTGCCAGCAGCGCGGACAGGGGTTTTGAAGAGACCCAGTACTTC
CASSADRGFEETQYF
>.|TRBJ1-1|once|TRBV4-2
TGTGCCAGCAGCCTCGAAGAGACAGGAGGATACACTGAAGCTTTCTTT
CASSLEETGGYTEAFF
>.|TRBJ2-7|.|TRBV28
TGTGCCAGCAGTTGGGACTCGGAGTACGAGCAGTACTTC
CASSWDSEYEQYF
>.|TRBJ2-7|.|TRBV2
TGTGCCAGCGGACCCGTTTCCTACGAGCAGTACTTC
CASGPVSYEQYF
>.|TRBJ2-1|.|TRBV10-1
TGCGCCAGCAGTGAGTCGTTGGGAACTGCCTATGAGCAGTTCTTC
CASSESLGTAYEQFF
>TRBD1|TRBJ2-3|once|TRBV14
TGTGCCAGCAGCCGATGGGACAGGGCTGAAGATACGCAGTATTTT
CASSRWDRAEDTQYF
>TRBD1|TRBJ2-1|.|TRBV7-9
TGTGCCAGCAGCCGACAGGGGGCGGAATACAATGAGCAGTTCTTC
CASSRQGAEYNEQFF
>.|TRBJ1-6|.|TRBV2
TGTGCCAGCAGTGATGATAACGGCAGGGGCGCGTCGGCCCTCCACTTT
CASSDDNGRGASALHF